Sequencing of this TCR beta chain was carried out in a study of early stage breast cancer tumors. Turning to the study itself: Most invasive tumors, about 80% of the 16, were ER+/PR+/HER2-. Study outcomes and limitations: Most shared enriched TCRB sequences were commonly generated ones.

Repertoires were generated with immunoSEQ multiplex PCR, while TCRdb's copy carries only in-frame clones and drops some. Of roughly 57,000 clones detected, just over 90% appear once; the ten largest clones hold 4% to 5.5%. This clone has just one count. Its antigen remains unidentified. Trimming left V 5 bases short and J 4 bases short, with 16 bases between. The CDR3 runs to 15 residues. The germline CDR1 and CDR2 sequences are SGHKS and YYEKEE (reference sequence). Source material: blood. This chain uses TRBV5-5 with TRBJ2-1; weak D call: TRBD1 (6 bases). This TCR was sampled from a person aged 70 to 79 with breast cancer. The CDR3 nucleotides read TGTGCCAGCAGTTCCACCGGGACACAATACAATGAGCAGTTCTTC. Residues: CASSSTGTQYNEQFF.